Listed below are T cell receptor beta chains from one sample, sequenced in a study of cytomegalovirus exposure and HLA in healthy donors. Assay: immunoSEQ multiplex PCR; the TCRdb copy retains only in-frame clones and omits some. The table records 100,000 to 120,000 clones, under 85% of them present only once. The sequencing sample was made of PBMCs. The receptors here all came from a man aged 25 to 40 in good health and CMV-seronegative. The CDR3 runs from the conserved cysteine through the conserved F or W. D genes are given only for firm matches.

CDR3aa	CDR3nt	d_gene	v_gene	j_gene
CASSLASGLAAYEQYF	TGTGCCAGCAGCTTAGCCTCGGGACTAGCGGCCTACGAGCAGTACTTC	TRBD2	TRBV11-2	TRBJ2-7
CASRPANSNQPQHF	TGTGCCAGTAGACCCGCGAATAGCAATCAGCCCCAGCATTTT	-	TRBV19	TRBJ1-5
CASSILGAYNEQFF	TGTGCCAGTAGTATTTTAGGGGCCTACAATGAGCAGTTCTTC	-	TRBV19	TRBJ2-1
CSASPADTQYF	TGCAGTGCTAGTCCCGCAGATACGCAGTATTTT	-	TRBV20-1	TRBJ2-3
CASSQRDSLTDSNQPQHF	TGCGCCAGCAGTCAACGGGACTCACTTACCGATAGCAATCAGCCCCAGCATTTT	-	TRBV23-1	TRBJ1-5
CASSLPVTTSGTDTQYF	TGTGCCAGCAGCCTACCCGTAACGACTAGCGGGACAGATACGCAGTATTTT	TRBD2	TRBV5-4	TRBJ2-3
CASTEAGTYEQYF	TGTGCCAGTACCGAGGCAGGGACCTACGAGCAGTACTTC	-	TRBV19	TRBJ2-7
CASINRGDTEAFF	TGTGCCAGCATCAACAGGGGAGACACTGAAGCTTTCTTT	TRBD1	TRBV7-9	TRBJ1-1
CASSGGQHSEKLFF	TGCGCCAGCAGCGGGGGACAGCACAGTGAAAAACTGTTTTTT	TRBD1	TRBV5-1	TRBJ1-4
CASRPLISGTQETQYF	TGTGCCAGCAGGCCCCTCATTAGCGGGACCCAAGAGACCCAGTACTTC	TRBD2	TRBV14	TRBJ2-5
CASSETGGMVNEQFF	TGTGCCAGCAGTGAAACAGGGGGCATGGTAAATGAGCAGTTCTTC	TRBD1	TRBV6-1	TRBJ2-1
CASRTGTMNTEAFF	TGTGCCAGCAGAACCGGGACAATGAACACTGAAGCTTTCTTT	-	TRBV28	TRBJ1-1
CASSLQGATTEAFF	TGTGCCAGCTCCTTGCAGGGGGCAACCACTGAAGCTTTCTTT	TRBD1	TRBV2	TRBJ1-1
CASSPQGGNEQFF	TGTGCCAGCTCACCACAGGGAGGCAATGAGCAGTTCTTC	-	TRBV18	TRBJ2-1
CASSLDAGVQETQYF	TGTGCCAGCAGCCTGGACGCGGGGGTACAAGAGACCCAGTACTTC	TRBD2	TRBV5-6	TRBJ2-5
CARSLRGGAKNIQYF	TGTGCCAGAAGCTTGCGGGGGGGGGCCAAAAACATTCAGTACTTC	TRBD2	TRBV5-3	TRBJ2-4
CASNRGQNQPQHF	TGTGCCAGTAACAGGGGCCAAAATCAGCCCCAGCATTTT	TRBD1	TRBV6-1	TRBJ1-5
CASSQVRGSEFEQFF	TGCGCCAGCAGCCAGGTCAGGGGGTCTGAATTCGAGCAGTTCTTC	TRBD1	TRBV4-3	TRBJ2-1